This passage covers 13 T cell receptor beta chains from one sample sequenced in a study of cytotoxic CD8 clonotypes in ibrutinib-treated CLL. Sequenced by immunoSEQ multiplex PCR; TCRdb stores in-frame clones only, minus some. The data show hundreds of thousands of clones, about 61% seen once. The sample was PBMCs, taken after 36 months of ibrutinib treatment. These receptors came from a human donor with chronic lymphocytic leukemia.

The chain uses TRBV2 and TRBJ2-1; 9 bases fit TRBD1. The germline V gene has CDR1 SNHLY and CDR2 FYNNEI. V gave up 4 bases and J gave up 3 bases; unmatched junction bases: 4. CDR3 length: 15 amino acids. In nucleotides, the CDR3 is TGTGCCAGCAGTGCCCACAGGGGGCTCTACAATGAGCAGTTCTTC. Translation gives CASSAHRGLYNEQFF.

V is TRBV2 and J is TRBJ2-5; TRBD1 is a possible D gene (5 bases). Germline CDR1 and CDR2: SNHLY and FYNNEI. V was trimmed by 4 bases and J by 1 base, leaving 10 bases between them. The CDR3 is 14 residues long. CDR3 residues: CASSVDTLQETQYF. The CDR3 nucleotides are TGTGCCAGCAGTGTGGACACCCTCCAAGAGACCCAGTACTTC.

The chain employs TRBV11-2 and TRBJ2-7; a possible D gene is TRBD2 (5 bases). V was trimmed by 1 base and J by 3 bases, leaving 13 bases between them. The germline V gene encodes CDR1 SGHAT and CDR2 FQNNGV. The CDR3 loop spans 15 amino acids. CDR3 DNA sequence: TGTGCCAGCAGCTTAGCTCGGGAAAGGGACTACGAGCAGTACTTC. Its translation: CASSLARERDYEQYF.

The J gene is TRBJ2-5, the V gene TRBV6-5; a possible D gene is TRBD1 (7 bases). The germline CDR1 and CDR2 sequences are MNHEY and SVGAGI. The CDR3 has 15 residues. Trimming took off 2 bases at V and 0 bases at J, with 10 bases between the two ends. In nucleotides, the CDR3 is TGTGCCAGCAGTTACGCGGGACAGTACCAAGAGACCCAGTACTTC. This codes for CASSYAGQYQETQYF.

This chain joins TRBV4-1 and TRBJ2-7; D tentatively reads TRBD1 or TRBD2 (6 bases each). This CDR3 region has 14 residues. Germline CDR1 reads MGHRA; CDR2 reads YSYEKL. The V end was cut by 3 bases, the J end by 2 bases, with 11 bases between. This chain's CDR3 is CASSHKGGPYEQYF. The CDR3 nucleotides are TGCGCCAGCAGCCACAAGGGGGGCCCCTACGAGCAGTACTTC.

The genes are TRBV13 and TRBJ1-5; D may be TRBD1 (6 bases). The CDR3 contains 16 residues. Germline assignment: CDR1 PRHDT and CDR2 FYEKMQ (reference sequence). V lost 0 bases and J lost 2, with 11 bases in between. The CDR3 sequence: CASSLGGTLRNQPQHF. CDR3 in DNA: TGTGCCAGCAGCTTAGGCGGGACACTCCGCAATCAGCCCCAGCATTTT.

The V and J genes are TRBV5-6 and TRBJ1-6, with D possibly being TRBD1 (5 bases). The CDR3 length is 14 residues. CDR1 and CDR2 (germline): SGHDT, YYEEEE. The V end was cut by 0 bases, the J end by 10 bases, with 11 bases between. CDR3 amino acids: CASSLAGGGSPLHF. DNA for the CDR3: TGTGCCAGCAGCTTGGCCGGGGGAGGGTCACCCCTCCACTTT.

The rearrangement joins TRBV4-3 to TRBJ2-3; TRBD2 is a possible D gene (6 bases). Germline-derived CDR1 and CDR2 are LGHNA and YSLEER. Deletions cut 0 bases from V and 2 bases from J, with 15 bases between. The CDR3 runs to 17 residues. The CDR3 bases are TGCGCCAGCAGCCAAGAGTCGGGCGGGATCGTCACAGATACGCAGTATTTT. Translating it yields CASSQESGGIVTDTQYF.

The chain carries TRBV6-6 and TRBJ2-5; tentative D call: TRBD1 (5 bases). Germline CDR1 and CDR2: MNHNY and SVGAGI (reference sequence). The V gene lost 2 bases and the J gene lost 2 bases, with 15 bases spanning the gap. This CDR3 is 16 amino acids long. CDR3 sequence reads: CASSYGVGLGQETQYF. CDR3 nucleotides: TGTGCCAGCAGTTACGGCGTGGGGCTAGGTCAAGAGACCCAGTACTTC.

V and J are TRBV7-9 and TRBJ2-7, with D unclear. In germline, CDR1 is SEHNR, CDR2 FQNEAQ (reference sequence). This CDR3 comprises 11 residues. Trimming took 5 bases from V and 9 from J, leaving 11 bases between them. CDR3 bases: TGTGCCAGCAGCCCCTTGGTCGGGCAGTACTTC. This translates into CASSPLVGQYF.

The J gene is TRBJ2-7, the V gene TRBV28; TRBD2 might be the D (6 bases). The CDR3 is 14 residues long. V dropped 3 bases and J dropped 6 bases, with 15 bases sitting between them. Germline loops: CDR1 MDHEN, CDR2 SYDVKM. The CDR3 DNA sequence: TGTGCCAGCAGTTTGCCCCCGGGGGTAGCCGAGCAGTACTTC. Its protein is CASSLPPGVAEQYF.

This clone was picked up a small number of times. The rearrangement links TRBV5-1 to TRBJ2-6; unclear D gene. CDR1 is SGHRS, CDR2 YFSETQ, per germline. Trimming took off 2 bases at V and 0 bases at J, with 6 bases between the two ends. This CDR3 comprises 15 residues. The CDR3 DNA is TGCGCCAGCAGCTTAAGGGTCTCTGGGGCCAACGTCCTGACTTTC. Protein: CASSLRVSGANVLTF. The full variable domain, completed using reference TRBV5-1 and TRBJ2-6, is KAGVTQTPRYLIKTRGQQVTLSCSPISGHRSVSWYQQTPGQGLQFLFEYFSETQRNKGNFPGRFSGRQFSNSRSEMNVSTLELGDSALYLCASSLRVSGANVLTFGAGSRLTVL.

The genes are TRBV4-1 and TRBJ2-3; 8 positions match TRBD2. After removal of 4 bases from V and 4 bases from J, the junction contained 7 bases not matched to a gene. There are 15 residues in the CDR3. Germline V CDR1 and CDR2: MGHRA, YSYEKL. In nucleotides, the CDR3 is TGCGCCAGCAGCCTCTCCGGGACTAGATCAGATACGCAGTATTTT. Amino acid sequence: CASSLSGTRSDTQYF.